Presented here are 18 T cell receptor beta chains from one specimen sequenced in a study of blood T cells in healthy people across ages. PCR was performed a second time for roughly 7 to 12 cycles using a sample-barcoded 5' primer and a J-beta primer mix. TCRdb recomputed calls from the 5' RACE reads with MiXCR, one row per CDR3 protein. The table lists hundreds of thousands of distinct CDR3 sequences, 40% to 50% of them singletons, with about 30% in the top ten. The sample taken for sequencing was blood. These receptors were obtained from a man older than 75 in good health.

This CDR3 is CASSRDRNTYEQFF. The CDR3 DNA sequence: TGTGCCAGCAGCCGGGACAGGAATACCTACGAGCAGTTCTTC. The rearrangement links TRBV3-1 to TRBJ2-1; TRBD1 matches at 8 bases. Trimming removed 4 bases from V and 10 bases from J; junction bases left unmatched: 9. The CDR3 runs 14 residues. Germline CDR1 LGHDT, CDR2 YNNKEL (reference sequence).

The chain links TRBV27 to TRBJ1-6; D perhaps matches TRBD1 (5 bases). CDR1 and CDR2 from the germline V gene are MNHEY and SMNVEV (reference sequence). Deletions cut 4 bases from V and 5 bases from J, with 9 bases between. This CDR3 has 14 amino acids. The CDR3 loop reads CASSSDTNNSPLHF. The CDR3 nucleotides read TGTGCCAGCAGTTCGGACACGAATAATTCACCCCTCCACTTT.

This clonotype appeared a few times. The chain couples TRBV6-5 to TRBJ2-5; 7 nucleotides line up with TRBD1. Trimming at V came to 10 bases and at J to 6 bases, leaving 11 bases not matched to a gene. The germline V gene has CDR1 MNHEY and CDR2 SVGAGI. The CDR3 sequence is 13 residues long. CDR3 bases: TGTGCCAACCACGACAGGGTTGGGAAGACCCAGTACTTC. Translated: CANHDRVGKTQYF.

The chain recombines TRBV7-2 with TRBJ2-1, with TRBD1 matching 9 bases. V was pared by 4 bases and J by 7 bases, with 14 bases of the junction left unmatched. The CDR3 has 17 amino acids. The germline V gene has CDR1 SGHTA and CDR2 FQGNSA. The CDR3 here is CASSSGTGTGLWNEQFF. CDR3 DNA sequence: TGTGCCAGCAGCTCGGGGACCGGGACAGGGCTGTGGAATGAGCAGTTCTTC.

This clonotype was found a few times. The CDR3 loop is CASRFDSGGTTQYF. DNA for the CDR3: TGTGCCAGCAGATTTGATAGCGGTGGAACCACGCAGTATTTT. The rearrangement links TRBV5-5 to TRBJ2-3; D may be TRBD2 (6 bases). V was shortened by 5 bases and J by 9 bases, with 19 bases between the two germline ends. Germline values: CDR1 SGHKS, CDR2 YYEKEE (reference sequence). There are 14 residues in the CDR3.

The rearrangement joins TRBV6-2 or TRBV6-3 to TRBJ2-2; a possible D gene is TRBD1 (6 bases). Between the trimmed V and J ends, which lost 7 bases and 0 bases, there was a span of 15 bases. CDR1 is MNHEY, CDR2 SVGEGT, per germline. The CDR3 length is 16 residues. The CDR3 DNA reads TGTGCCAGCATGGCCCACAGGGCGACGAACACCGGGGAGCTGTTTTTT. Translated, it gives CASMAHRATNTGELFF.

The gene calls are TRBV5-1 and TRBJ2-1, with TRBD2 matching over 8 bases. Unmatched junction bases numbered 7, after V lost 4 bases and J lost 4 bases. The germline gives CDR1 SGHRS, CDR2 YFSETQ. There are 15 residues in the CDR3. CDR3: CASSLGGAVYNEQFF. CDR3 coding DNA: TGCGCCAGCAGCCTCGGGGGGGCAGTATACAATGAGCAGTTCTTC.

Note on this clonotype: A single base separates this from a much larger clone, so it may be a read error. V gene TRBV7-2 combines with J gene TRBJ2-1; 7 bases are a match to TRBD1. The CDR3 covers 14 residues. Germline V gene lookup returns CDR1 SGHTA and CDR2 FQGNSA. CDR3 loop: CASNLGTAYNEQFF. The DNA of the CDR3 is TGTGCCAGCAACTTAGGGACAGCCTACAATGAGCAGTTCTTC.

The chain employs TRBV20-1 and TRBJ2-6, with 8 bases lining up with TRBD1. Germline V lookup: CDR1 DFQATT, CDR2 SNEGSKA (reference sequence). The CDR3 contains 16 residues. With V trimmed by 6 bases and J by 0 bases, 7 bases remained unmatched. The CDR3 here is CSAPGQAFSGANVLTF. The CDR3 nucleotides are TGCAGTGCCCCGGGACAGGCATTCTCTGGGGCCAACGTCCTGACTTTC.

The sample holds a few counts of this clonotype. The chain uses TRBV7-2 and TRBJ2-3; D tentatively fits TRBD1 or TRBD2 (6 bases each). From germline, CDR1 is SGHTA and CDR2 FQGNSA. The CDR3 has 16 residues. Deletions cut 1 base from V and 5 bases from J, with 16 bases between. CDR3 sequence reads: CASSLGRGSHVDTQYF. DNA of the CDR3: TGTGCCAGCAGCTTAGGGAGGGGGTCTCACGTAGATACGCAGTATTTT.

Concerning this clonotype itself: A much larger clone differs from this one at a single base, so this may be a read error. The chain recombines TRBV7-2 with TRBJ1-6, with D unresolved. Per germline, CDR1 SGHTA and CDR2 FQGNSA. This CDR3 has 15 amino acids. In DNA, the CDR3 is TGTGCCAGCAGCCCAGCGACGGGGAATAAGTCACCCCTCCACTTT. As protein: CASSPATGNKSPLHF.

The rearrangement links TRBV3-1 to TRBJ2-1, with D tentatively TRBD1 (6 bases). V was pared by 1 base and J by 0 bases, with 10 bases between. This CDR3 has 16 amino acids. Germline assignment: CDR1 LGHDT and CDR2 YNNKEL (reference sequence). The CDR3 is CASSQAGHRSYNEQFF. The CDR3 DNA reads as TGTGCCAGCAGCCAAGCGGGACACCGCTCCTACAATGAGCAGTTCTTC.

This chain uses TRBV7-2 with TRBJ1-1; D gene uncertain. Trimming took off 0 bases at V and 7 bases at J, with 6 bases between the two ends. CDR1 and CDR2 from the germline V gene are SGHTA and FQGNSA. CDR3 length: 12 residues. DNA for the CDR3: TGTGCCAGCAGCTTAGCGGGTATTGAAGCTTTCTTT. Amino acid sequence: CASSLAGIEAFF.

In the case of this clonotype: One junction end does not reproduce the germline sequence, and a read error may be involved. The genes are TRBV7-2 and TRBJ2-4; 11 nucleotides align to TRBD1. Near its end, the DNA agrees better with TRBJ2-7, so the J call may be wrong. In germline, CDR1 is SGHTA, CDR2 FQGNSA. This CDR3 spans 15 amino acids. CDR3 DNA: TGTGTCAGCAGCTTACGGACAGGGGGCGGTCACGAGCAGTACTTC. Translation: CVSSLRTGGGHEQYF.

This clonotype came up a few times. The chain couples TRBV6-1 to TRBJ2-1; 7 bases map to TRBD1. V was pared by 8 bases and J by 5 bases, with 9 bases of the junction left unmatched. CDR3 length: 14 residues. The germline CDR1 and CDR2 sequences are MNHNS and SASEGT. The CDR3 nucleotides read TGTGCCAGCGGGAGAGTCGACAGGGACAATGAGCAGTTCTTC. It translates to CASGRVDRDNEQFF.

The rearrangement links TRBV9 to TRBJ2-2, with 8 nucleotides matching TRBD2. The length of the CDR3 is 15 residues. CDR1 SGDLS and CDR2 YYNGEE come from the germline V gene. V lost 2 bases to trimming and J lost 5 bases; unmatched junction nucleotides: 5. CDR3 amino acids: CASSVDGRGTGELFF. The CDR3 DNA is TGTGCCAGCAGCGTGGACGGGAGGGGTACCGGGGAGCTGTTTTTT.

V is TRBV30 and J is TRBJ1-1, with D unresolved. The germline V gene encodes CDR1 GTSNPN and CDR2 SVGIG (reference sequence). The CDR3 spans 14 residues. The ends were cut back, 1 base at V and 1 base at J, with 10 bases in the middle. The DNA of the CDR3 is TGTGCCTGGAGTGGCGACGTTGCGAACACTGAAGCTTTCTTT. It yields the protein CAWSGDVANTEAFF.

This chain joins TRBV15 and TRBJ2-1; 7 positions agree with TRBD1. The length of the CDR3 is 20 residues. Per the germline V gene, CDR1 is LNHNV and CDR2 is YYDKDF (reference sequence). V dropped 3 bases and J dropped 1; count of bases not matched to a gene: 18. CDR3 in amino acids: CATSRGIGQEVVRSYNEQFF. CDR3 in DNA: TGTGCCACCAGCAGGGGAATAGGACAGGAGGTAGTACGTTCCTACAATGAGCAGTTCTTC.